The 17 T cell receptor beta chains reported below all come from one sample, sequenced in a study of blood T cells in healthy people across ages. Alongside a J-beta primer mix, a sample-barcoded 5' primer served in a second PCR lasting 7 to 11 cycles. TCRdb passed the 5' RACE reads through MiXCR, listing each CDR3 protein once. The repertoire holds 1.2 million to 1.5 million distinct CDR3 sequences, with approximately 60% as singletons. The sample comprised blood. The receptor source for this set is a young man in good health.

This chain uses TRBV29-1 with TRBJ2-5; 7 bases agree with TRBD1. The J call may not be correct, given that the DNA end is closer to TRBJ2-7. The CDR3 runs 12 residues. Germline-derived CDR1 and CDR2 are SQVTM and ANQGSEA. The CDR3 nucleotides are TGCAGCGTTATGACAGGGTACGGCGAGCAGTACTTC. This encodes CSVMTGYGEQYF.

This clonotype has only a few counts. The rearrangement joins TRBV20-1 to TRBJ2-7, with D unclear. This CDR3 is built from 13 residues. The V end was cut by 3 bases, the J end by 3 bases, with 12 bases between. Germline CDR1 and CDR2: DFQATT and SNEGSKA (reference sequence). The CDR3 region has the DNA TGCAGTGCTAGTACTCTTAGCATCTACGAGCAGTACTTC. It yields the protein CSASTLSIYEQYF.

This clonotype was counted a few times. The chain uses TRBV4-3 and TRBJ2-7; 8 bases align to TRBD2. This CDR3 region has 15 residues. With 1 base clipped from V and 1 base from J, the junction kept 3 bases outside the gene matches. Looked up from germline, CDR1 is LGHNA and CDR2 is YSLEER. CDR3 DNA sequence: TGCGCCAGCAGCCAAGCGGGAGGGGGATCCTACGAGCAGTACTTC. Amino acid sequence: CASSQAGGGSYEQYF.

V usage is TRBV29-1 and J usage is TRBJ2-3; 10 bases match TRBD2. V shed 3 bases and J 3 bases; nucleotides not matched to a gene: 6. CDR1 SQVTM and CDR2 ANQGSEA come from the germline V gene. The CDR3 covers 15 residues. CDR3 sequence: CSVDASGGATDTQYF. The CDR3 DNA is TGCAGCGTTGATGCGAGCGGGGGGGCGACAGATACGCAGTATTTT.

CDR3 DNA: TGCGCCAGCAGCCAAAGGAGTTTACATGGCTACACCTTC. Translated, it gives CASSQRSLHGYTF. The gene calls are TRBV4-1 and TRBJ1-2; unclear D gene. With 2 bases removed from V and 6 bases from J, the gap between germline ends came to 10 bases. This CDR3 is 13 amino acids long. The germline V gene has CDR1 MGHRA and CDR2 YSYEKL.

This clonotype has only a few counts. This chain links TRBV15 with TRBJ2-3; TRBD2 matches 9 bases. From germline, CDR1 is LNHNV and CDR2 YYDKDF (reference sequence). The CDR3 is 16 residues long. Trimming cost V 1 base and J 5 bases; bases outside gene matches: 7. The CDR3 reads CATSRGNRGRGDTQYF. The CDR3 DNA is TGTGCCACCAGCAGAGGGAATCGCGGGAGGGGAGATACGCAGTATTTT.

This clonotype was recorded a few times. The J gene is TRBJ2-1, the V gene TRBV5-5; D gene unclear. Germline V gene data show CDR1 as SGHKS and CDR2 as YYEKEE (reference sequence). Trimming left V 2 bases short and J 14 bases short, with 11 bases between. The CDR3 runs to 11 residues. The CDR3 nucleotides are TGTGCCAGCAGCTTCGGCAATTTCGAGTTCTTC. Translation: CASSFGNFEFF.

The sample holds one count of this clonotype. The chain combines TRBV29-1 with TRBJ1-1, with a possible D match to TRBD1 (6 bases). Germline CDR1 is SQVTM and CDR2 is ANQGSEA. V was cut by 3 bases and J by 0 bases, with 17 bases left in between. This CDR3 is built from 16 residues. CDR3 residues: CSVDPIPGQLNTEAFF. The CDR3 DNA follows: TGCAGCGTTGACCCCATTCCCGGACAGTTGAACACTGAAGCTTTCTTT.

This sequence joins TRBV7-2 and TRBJ2-1; TRBD2 might be the D (7 bases). Looked up from germline, CDR1 is SGHTA and CDR2 is FQGNSA. V lost 2 bases and J lost 5, with 16 bases in between. The CDR3 sequence is 16 residues long. The CDR3 nucleotides read TGTGCCAGCAGCTTAACGCGGGGGCTCGGGAACAATGAGCAGTTCTTC. This gives the protein CASSLTRGLGNNEQFF.

This clonotype has only a few counts. CDR3 amino acids: CASTRESYEQYF. For the CDR3, the DNA is TGTGCCAGCACCCGGGAGAGCTACGAGCAGTACTTC. The rearrangement links TRBV2 to TRBJ2-7; D perhaps matches TRBD2 (6 bases). In germline, CDR1 is SNHLY, CDR2 FYNNEI. The CDR3 contains 12 residues. Trimming took off 7 bases at V and 3 bases at J, with 10 bases between the two ends.

This clonotype was counted a single time. The chain combines TRBV10-3 with TRBJ2-4; D not certain. The J call may be incorrect, as the DNA end agrees better with TRBJ2-7. Germline CDR1 reads ENHRY; CDR2 reads SYGVKD. The CDR3 consists of 12 residues. The CDR3 nucleotides read TGTGCCATCAGTGGATCGGGCGACGAGCAGTACTTC. It specifies CAISGSGDEQYF.

CDR3 region: CASSTRDSKETQYF. CDR3 nucleotides: TGTGCCAGCAGCACCCGGGACAGTAAAGAGACCCAGTACTTC. The rearrangement links TRBV7-2 to TRBJ2-5; 7 nucleotides align to TRBD1. Per germline, CDR1 SGHTA and CDR2 FQGNSA. V lost 5 bases to trimming and J lost 3 bases; unmatched junction nucleotides: 6. The CDR3 totals 14 residues.

J is TRBJ2-5 and V is TRBV12-3 or TRBV12-4; D unclear. V was clipped by 5 bases and J by 1 base, with 14 bases between them. The CDR3 covers 15 residues. Here the CDR3 DNA reads TGTGCCAGCAGTCTCCTATCCCGCTCCCAAGAGACCCAGTACTTC. It specifies CASSLLSRSQETQYF.

This clonotype was detected a few times. V gene TRBV5-1 combines with J gene TRBJ1-4; 8 bases match TRBD1. V was pared by 4 bases and J by 0 bases, with 5 bases of the junction left unmatched. The CDR3 covers 16 residues. CDR1 SGHRS and CDR2 YFSETQ come from the germline V gene. Here the CDR3 reads CASSATGAATNEKLFF. CDR3 nucleotide sequence: TGCGCCAGCAGCGCGACAGGGGCGGCAACTAATGAAAAACTGTTTTTT.

This clonotype was counted only a few times. This sequence joins TRBV29-1 and TRBJ2-5; 7 bases line up with TRBD1. Per the germline V gene, CDR1 is SQVTM and CDR2 is ANQGSEA. This CDR3 spans 13 amino acids. V gave up 4 bases and J gave up 4 bases; unmatched junction bases: 6. DNA for the CDR3: TGCAGCGTTGTTAACAGGGGAAGAGAGACCCAGTACTTC. This translates into CSVVNRGRETQYF.

The CDR3 is CASSDFGQGASEAFF. The CDR3 region has the DNA TGTGCCAGCAGTGATTTTGGACAGGGGGCGTCTGAAGCTTTCTTT. The chain employs TRBV6-1 and TRBJ1-1, with 11 bases matching TRBD1. Losses at the gene ends were 3 bases for V and 6 bases for J; bases not matched to a gene: 6. This CDR3 comprises 15 residues. Germline CDR1 MNHNS, CDR2 SASEGT.

This clonotype was detected only a few times. The chain uses TRBV7-9 and TRBJ2-1; unclear D gene. The V gene's germline CDR1 is SEHNR and CDR2 FQNEAQ (reference sequence). Trimming took 0 bases from V and 8 from J, leaving 8 bases between them. This CDR3 is 13 amino acids long. The CDR3: CASSLAALDEQFF. The CDR3, as DNA: TGTGCCAGCAGCTTAGCGGCCCTTGATGAGCAGTTCTTC. Looking up the rest from reference TRBV7-9 and TRBJ2-1 gives the full variable domain: DTGVSQNPRHKITKRGQNVTFRCDPISEHNRLYWYRQTLGQGPEFLTYFQNEAQLEKSRLLSDRFSAERPKGSFSTLEIQRTEQGDSAMYLCASSLAALDEQFFGPGTRLTVL.